Listed here are 18 T cell receptor beta chains from one sample, sequenced in a study of post-analysis software for immune sequencing data. Study outcomes and limitations: TRBV5-6, TRBV5-1 and TRBV20-1 were among roughly 5 TRBV segments more frequent in patients than controls.

The antigens these receptors bind are not known. Carried by the TCR beta cDNA libraries were unique molecular identifiers. TCRdb re-derived calls from the PCR reads in MiXCR, one entry per CDR3 protein. The table records 450,000 to 650,000 distinct CDR3 sequences, roughly two fifths of them present only once. Input material: blood. These receptor sequences come from a girl between 10 and 17 years old with multiple sclerosis.

The DNA of the CDR3 is TGCGCCAGCAGCTTGTCCAGACATGAGCAGTTCTTC. This encodes CASSLSRHEQFF. The chain links TRBV5-1 to TRBJ2-1; no firm D call. The CDR3 length is 12 residues. Germline CDR1 and CDR2: SGHRS and YFSETQ. Trimming removed 1 base at V and 8 bases at J, with 7 bases between.

The V call is TRBV30, the J call TRBJ2-2; tentatively, D is TRBD1 (8 bases). V lost 3 bases and J lost 6, with 17 bases in between. CDR3 size: 15 residues. Per the germline V gene, CDR1 is GTSNPN and CDR2 is SVGIG (reference sequence). CDR3 nucleotides: TGTGCCTGGAGCCCCCGGACAGGGAGGGCCGGGGAGCTGTTTTTT. Amino acid sequence: CAWSPRTGRAGELFF.

This sequence joins TRBV6-2 or TRBV6-3 and TRBJ1-2; D gene uncertain. V shed 4 bases and J shed 2 bases, with 11 bases lying between them. This CDR3 region has 14 residues. Per germline, CDR1 MNHEY and CDR2 SVGEGT. CDR3 sequence reads: CASSSTRVNYGYTF. Written as DNA, the CDR3 is TGTGCCAGCAGTTCTACAAGGGTGAACTATGGCTACACCTTC.

This rearrangement joins TRBV5-5 to TRBJ2-4; D remains unclear. CDR1 and CDR2 (germline): SGHKS, YYEKEE (reference sequence). With 5 bases removed from V and 7 bases from J, the gap between germline ends came to 7 bases. This CDR3 comprises 11 residues. The DNA for the CDR3 is TGTGCCAGCAGATTCGACAACATTCAGTACTTC. This codes for CASRFDNIQYF.

This clonotype was picked up a small number of times. V and J are TRBV10-3 and TRBJ2-7; 7 bases match TRBD1. V dropped 3 bases and J dropped 0; count of bases not matched to a gene: 5. The CDR3 consists of 15 residues. The germline V gene has CDR1 ENHRY and CDR2 SYGVKD. CDR3 in amino acids: CAISDRQGSSYEQYF. The CDR3 DNA reads TGTGCCATCAGTGACCGACAGGGCAGCTCCTACGAGCAGTACTTC.

The chain recombines TRBV6-2 or TRBV6-3 with TRBJ2-7; TRBD1 might be the D (6 bases). V lost 1 base, J lost 5 bases, and 21 bases lay in between. The CDR3 consists of 17 residues. The V gene's germline CDR1 is MNHEY and CDR2 SVGEGT. CDR3 DNA: TGTGCCAGCAGTTACTGGGATCTTGGACAGACGAGGAACGAGCAGTACTTC. Its protein is CASSYWDLGQTRNEQYF.

The CDR3 DNA is TGCAGTGCTACGGTGGGCCCCGGAGAAGAGACCCAGTACTTC. Its translation: CSATVGPGEETQYF. The chain employs TRBV20-1 and TRBJ2-5; D remains unclear. In germline, CDR1 is DFQATT, CDR2 SNEGSKA (reference sequence). There are 14 residues in the CDR3. V lost 4 bases, J lost 3 bases, and 15 bases lay in between.

The V call is TRBV15, the J call TRBJ2-5; a weak D match, TRBD1 (5 bases). CDR3 length: 13 amino acids. CDR1 and CDR2 from the germline V gene are LNHNV and YYDKDF (reference sequence). V was clipped by 8 bases and J by 1 base, with 11 bases between them. CDR3 in DNA: TGTGCCACCTCCAAGGGGCCCCAAGAGACCCAGTACTTC. Translation gives CATSKGPQETQYF. Complete variable domain (other parts from reference TRBV15 and TRBJ2-5): DAMVIQNPRYQVTQFGKPVTLSCSQTLNHNVMYWYQQKSSQAPKLLFHYYDKDFNNEADTPDNFQSRRPNTSFCFLDIRSPGLGDTAMYLCATSKGPQETQYFGPGTRLLVL.

This clonotype has only a few counts. V is TRBV5-1 and J is TRBJ2-7; 12 bases align to TRBD1. CDR3 length: 15 residues. Trimming cost V 4 bases and J 3 bases; bases outside gene matches: 5. In germline, CDR1 is SGHRS, CDR2 YFSETQ. The DNA of the CDR3 is TGCGCCAGCAGCCGCGGGACAGGGGGCCACTACGAGCAGTACTTC. It yields the protein CASSRGTGGHYEQYF.

The V gene is TRBV6-1, the J gene TRBJ1-6, with a possible D match to TRBD1 (5 bases). V lost 10 bases, J lost 8 bases, and 27 bases lay in between. The CDR3 sequence is 17 residues long. Per the germline V gene, CDR1 is MNHNS and CDR2 is SASEGT. The CDR3 DNA reads TGTGCCACTAGTGGCAGGGCCGCCTTACCAGGTCATTCACCCCTCCACTTT. It is translated as CATSGRAALPGHSPLHF.

This clonotype was observed many times. CDR3 in amino acids: CASSRGGDTDTQYF. The CDR3 DNA is TGCGCCAGCAGTCGGGGGGGAGACACAGATACGCAGTATTTT. The V and J genes are TRBV5-1 and TRBJ2-3, with 8 bases identical to TRBD2. CDR3 size: 14 residues. The germline V gene encodes CDR1 SGHRS and CDR2 YFSETQ. The ends lost 5 bases at V and 2 bases at J; junction bases unmatched: 4.

The rearrangement joins TRBV19 to TRBJ2-3, with TRBD1 matching 8 bases. V shed 5 bases and J 2 bases; nucleotides not matched to a gene: 6. This CDR3 spans 15 amino acids. CDR1 and CDR2 (germline): LNHDA, SQIVND (reference sequence). This CDR3 reads CASSVTGENTDTQYF. CDR3 nucleotides: TGTGCCAGTAGTGTGACAGGGGAAAACACAGATACGCAGTATTTT.

This clonotype turned up a few times. The chain combines TRBV18 with TRBJ2-7; 7 bases are a match to TRBD1. CDR1 and CDR2 from the germline V gene are KGHSH and LQKENI. Losses at the gene ends were 2 bases for V and 7 bases for J; bases not matched to a gene: 8. The CDR3 is made up of 14 amino acids. The CDR3 DNA reads as TGTGCCAGCTCACCAAGACAGGGTTTAGGGGAGCAGTACTTC. It yields the protein CASSPRQGLGEQYF.

This clonotype occurred a few times. V is TRBV28 and J is TRBJ2-7; 7 bases are a match to TRBD1. This CDR3 spans 15 amino acids. CDR1 is MDHEN, CDR2 SYDVKM, per germline. With V trimmed by 6 bases and J by 0 bases, 8 bases remained unmatched. CDR3 sequence reads: CASRTPWTGSYEQYF. The DNA of the CDR3 is TGTGCCAGCAGAACACCCTGGACAGGCTCCTACGAGCAGTACTTC.

The chain carries TRBV4-2 and TRBJ1-1, with D hard to call. The V end was cut by 1 base, the J end by 1 base, with 7 bases between. CDR1 is LGHNA, CDR2 YNFKEQ, per germline. The CDR3 consists of 14 residues. This chain's CDR3 is CASSQVLTNTEAFF. The CDR3 DNA sequence: TGTGCCAGCAGCCAAGTACTGACGAACACTGAAGCTTTCTTT.

This clonotype showed up just a few times. J is TRBJ2-7 and V is TRBV29-1; possible D gene TRBD1, 5 bases. Germline V lookup: CDR1 SQVTM, CDR2 ANQGSEA. V lost 5 bases and J lost 2, with 13 bases in between. The CDR3 is 13 residues long. This CDR3 reads CSVSGRTTYEQYF. The CDR3 region has the DNA TGCAGCGTTTCGGGCAGGACAACCTACGAGCAGTACTTC.

This clonotype was detected once. This sequence joins TRBV6-5 and TRBJ1-6; D possibly corresponds to TRBD1 (6 bases). The CDR3 has 14 residues. CDR1 is MNHEY, CDR2 SVGAGI, per germline. V was clipped by 7 bases and J by 5 bases, with 12 bases between them. The CDR3 DNA reads TGTGCCAGCAAATCGGGGGCACATAATTCACCCCTCCACTTT. Translating it yields CASKSGAHNSPLHF.

CDR3 sequence reads: CAISEPMRYNEQYF. CDR3 nucleotides: TGTGCCATCAGTGAGCCTATGCGATACAATGAGCAGTACTTC. V usage is TRBV10-3 and J usage is TRBJ2-1; no firm D call. The J call is in doubt because the DNA end fits TRBJ2-7 better. CDR3 length: 14 amino acids. Per the germline V gene, CDR1 is ENHRY and CDR2 is SYGVKD.